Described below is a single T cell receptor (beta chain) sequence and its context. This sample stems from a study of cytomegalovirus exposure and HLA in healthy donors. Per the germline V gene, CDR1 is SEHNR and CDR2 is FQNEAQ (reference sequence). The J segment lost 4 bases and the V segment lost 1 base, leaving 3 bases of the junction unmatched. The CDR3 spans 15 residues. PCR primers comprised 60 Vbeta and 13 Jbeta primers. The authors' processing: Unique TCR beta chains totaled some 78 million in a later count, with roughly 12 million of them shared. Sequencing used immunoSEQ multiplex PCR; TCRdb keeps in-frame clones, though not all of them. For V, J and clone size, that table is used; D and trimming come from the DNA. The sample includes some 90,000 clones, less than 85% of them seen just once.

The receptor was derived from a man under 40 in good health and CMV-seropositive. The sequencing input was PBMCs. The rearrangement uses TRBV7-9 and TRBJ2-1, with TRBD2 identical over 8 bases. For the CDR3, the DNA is TGTGCCAGCAGCTTAGAGGGACTAGATTACAATGAGCAGTTCTTC. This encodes CASSLEGLDYNEQFF.